Presented here are 21 T cell receptor beta chains from one specimen sequenced in a study of response to subunit inactivated influenza vaccine (dated by TCRdb to the late 2010s). The library relied on RT-PCR. The sequencer listed for this sample is Illumina HiSeq 2500. The public reads were reprocessed in TCRdb via fastp at Q25 and MiXCR, keeping in-frame beta chains. Every CDR3 protein is listed once, alongside the most common genes and DNA of its rows. Counted in this sample were more than 550,000 distinct CDR3 sequences; around 10% of them appeared once. The ten largest account for approximately 10% of the sample. These records were also assigned to another study, of T cells expressing NK-cell markers. That second publication adds: TCR beta cDNA libraries were made by 5'RACE template switching that added a universal primer site and unique molecular identifiers.

The specimen was PBMCs from blood, collected on the day of vaccination. These TCRs come from a man aged 50 to 59 who received an inactivated influenza vaccine. Donor details come from another sample of the same person, matched by shared clones.

This clonotype showed up just a few times. V is TRBV20-1 and J is TRBJ1-1; no definite D call. V shed 6 bases and J shed 3 bases, with 17 bases lying between them. The CDR3 is made up of 14 amino acids. Germline CDR1 is DFQATT and CDR2 is SNEGSKA (reference sequence). The CDR3 is CSASEWEGDTEAFF. The CDR3, as DNA: TGCAGTGCCAGCGAATGGGAGGGAGACACTGAAGCTTTCTTT.

This clonotype was found a few times. The chain employs TRBV19 and TRBJ2-1; D remains ambiguous. This CDR3 has 15 residues. Trimming stripped 5 bases from V and 0 bases from J, with 11 bases between. Germline CDR1 reads LNHDA; CDR2 reads SQIVND (reference sequence). CDR3 in amino acids: CASSYDIASYNEQFF. As DNA, the CDR3 is TGTGCCAGTAGTTACGACATAGCCTCCTACAATGAGCAGTTCTTC.

On this clonotype: Mismatch with germline at one junction end may stem from a read error. This chain uses TRBV29-1 with TRBJ2-7; D is perhaps TRBD1 (6 bases). This CDR3 has 16 amino acids. Germline CDR1 reads SQVTM; CDR2 reads ANQGSEA. As DNA, the CDR3 is TGCAGCGTTGAAGAAGCTTTCGGACAGTTCTCCTGCGAGCAGTACTTC. It translates to CSVEEAFGQFSCEQYF.

There are a few counts of this clonotype. This chain connects TRBV29-1 to TRBJ1-5; possibly TRBD1 for D (6 bases). CDR1 and CDR2 from the germline V gene are SQVTM and ANQGSEA. The CDR3 has 12 residues. V was cut by 4 bases and J by 6 bases, with 10 bases left in between. CDR3 region: CSVGGAGQPQHF. The CDR3 DNA follows: TGCAGCGTTGGGGGGGCAGGTCAGCCCCAGCATTTT.

The chain recombines TRBV7-3 with TRBJ2-5; D is perhaps TRBD1 (5 bases). Germline CDR1 is SGHTA and CDR2 is FQGTGA. The CDR3 totals 15 residues. With 0 bases removed from V and 5 bases from J, the gap between germline ends came to 13 bases. CDR3 coding DNA: TGTGCCAGCAGCTTAACGCCAGGGTTTAGGGAGACCCAGTACTTC. As protein: CASSLTPGFRETQYF. Full variable domain (outside the CDR3, taken from reference TRBV7-3 and TRBJ2-5): GAGVSQTPSNKVTEKGKYVELRCDPISGHTALYWYRQSLGQGPEFLIYFQGTGAADDSGLPNDRFFAVRPEGSVSTLKIQRTERGDSAVYLCASSLTPGFRETQYFGPGTRLLVL.

In its sample, this clonotype was seen many times. The chain has TRBV3-1 and TRBJ1-1; maybe TRBD1 (5 bases). Germline assignment: CDR1 LGHDT and CDR2 YNNKEL (reference sequence). CDR3 length: 15 amino acids. Trimming took 2 bases from V and 1 from J, leaving 11 bases between them. The CDR3 protein is CASSQQGRGNTEAFF. The CDR3 coding sequence is TGTGCCAGCAGCCAACAGGGAAGGGGGAACACTGAAGCTTTCTTT.

The genes are TRBV29-1 and TRBJ2-1, with 10 nucleotides matching TRBD2. CDR3 size: 14 residues. Germline trimming cut 5 bases from V and 3 bases from J; bases unmatched to any gene: 4. The germline gives CDR1 SQVTM, CDR2 ANQGSEA. CDR3 nucleotides: TGCAGCGTTTACGTAGCGGGAGGCTACAATGAGCAGTTCTTC. Encoded protein: CSVYVAGGYNEQFF.

This rearrangement joins TRBV5-1 to TRBJ1-6; 10 bases match TRBD1. With V trimmed by 4 bases and J by 8 bases, 9 bases remained unmatched. Germline lookup yields CDR1 SGHRS and CDR2 YFSETQ. CDR3 length: 16 residues. CDR3 DNA: TGCGCCAGCAGCGACCAGACAGGGGGCGAGGATTCACCCCTCCACTTT. This translates into CASSDQTGGEDSPLHF.

The J gene is TRBJ2-2, the V gene TRBV27, with D perhaps matching TRBD2 (5 bases). Per germline, CDR1 MNHEY and CDR2 SMNVEV (reference sequence). The CDR3 covers 13 residues. Between the trimmed V and J ends, which lost 7 bases and 2 bases, there was a span of 8 bases. The CDR3 DNA follows: TGTGCCAGCAAGCGGACTAACACCGGGGAGCTGTTTTTT. As protein: CASKRTNTGELFF.

This clonotype was observed a few times. The chain couples TRBV11-2 to TRBJ2-1, with D uncertain. V lost 6 bases, J lost 7 bases, and 7 bases lay in between. This CDR3 has 11 amino acids. In germline, CDR1 is SGHAT, CDR2 FQNNGV. The CDR3, as DNA: TGTGCCAGCAGAGAAAGTAATGAGCAGTTCTTC. Amino acids: CASRESNEQFF. The full variable domain, its missing parts supplied by reference TRBV11-2 and TRBJ2-1, is EAGVAQSPRYKIIEKRQSVAFWCNPISGHATLYWYQQILGQGPKLLIQFQNNGVVDDSQLPKDRFSAERLKGVDSTLKIQPAKLEDSAVYLCASRESNEQFFGPGTRLTVL.

The chain combines TRBV7-8 with TRBJ2-2, with D possibly matching TRBD2 (6 bases). Trimming removed 6 bases at V and 0 bases at J, with 14 bases between. Germline CDR1 and CDR2: SGHVS and FQNEAQ. The CDR3 contains 16 residues. The CDR3 reads CASRSGTVTNTGELFF. The CDR3 region has the DNA TGTGCCAGCAGGTCCGGGACTGTAACGAACACCGGGGAGCTGTTTTTT. Combining the CDR3 with reference TRBV7-8 and TRBJ2-2 gives the whole variable domain GAGVSQSPRYKVAKRGQDVALRCDPISGHVSLFWYQQALGQGPEFLTYFQNEAQLDKSGLPSDRFFAERPEGSVSTLKIQRTQQEDSAVYLCASRSGTVTNTGELFFGEGSRLTVL.

CDR3 protein: CASSPYQGSPLHF. For the CDR3, the DNA is TGTGCCAGCAGTCCCTATCAGGGTTCACCCCTCCACTTT. The gene calls are TRBV7-2 and TRBJ1-6, with a possible D match to TRBD1 (5 bases). Germline V CDR1 and CDR2: SGHTA, FQGNSA. The length of the CDR3 is 13 residues. Trimming cost V 6 bases and J 9 bases, with 12 bases left between them.

In its sample, this clonotype was seen many times. The chain has TRBV15 and TRBJ2-7; D ambiguous. The CDR3 has 13 residues. The V end was cut by 0 bases, the J end by 2 bases, with 5 bases between. CDR1 and CDR2 from the germline V gene are LNHNV and YYDKDF (reference sequence). The CDR3 DNA reads TGTGCCACCAGCAGAGATTTTACCTACGAGCAGTACTTC. It codes for CATSRDFTYEQYF.

This clonotype was counted between two and nine times. Germline and junction disagree at one end, which may indicate a read error. The chain uses TRBV5-1 and TRBJ1-1, with 7 positions matching TRBD1. CDR3 length: 10 residues. Germline V CDR1 and CDR2: SGHRS, YFSETQ. CDR3 protein: CASSRDSFPF. Written as DNA, the CDR3 is TGCGCCAGCAGCCGGGACAGTTTCCCCTTT.

The table lists this clonotype with a count of one. The chain employs TRBV28 and TRBJ2-3, with 7 bases lining up with TRBD2. The CDR3 contains 15 residues. V was clipped by 4 bases and J by 1 base; unmatched bases: 5. The germline CDR1 and CDR2 sequences are MDHEN and SYDVKM. This CDR3 reads CASSSRGGGTDTQYF. The CDR3 nucleotides are TGTGCCAGCAGTTCCCGGGGAGGGGGCACAGATACGCAGTATTTT.

The sample holds a few counts of this clonotype. The chain's CDR3 is CASSRGTSGGLYASTDTQYF. The CDR3 bases are TGCGCCAGCAGCCGAGGGACTAGCGGGGGGCTTTACGCTAGCACAGATACGCAGTATTTT. J is TRBJ2-3 and V is TRBV4-1; TRBD2 aligns across 15 bases. The CDR3 consists of 20 residues. Trimming removed 4 bases from V and 0 bases from J; junction bases left unmatched: 11. The germline V gene encodes CDR1 MGHRA and CDR2 YSYEKL.

This clonotype came up a few times. This sequence joins TRBV20-1 and TRBJ2-7, with TRBD1 matching over 12 bases. Trimming cost V 6 bases and J 5 bases; bases outside gene matches: 5. The CDR3 has 13 residues. CDR1 DFQATT and CDR2 SNEGSKA come from the germline V gene (reference sequence). Here the CDR3 reads CSAPGTGGNEQYF. The CDR3 DNA sequence: TGCAGTGCACCTGGGACAGGGGGCAACGAGCAGTACTTC.

The chain is built from TRBV5-6 and TRBJ2-3; 7 positions match TRBD2. The CDR3 covers 17 residues. Germline loops: CDR1 SGHDT, CDR2 YYEEEE. J lost 1 base, V lost 3 bases, and 11 bases had no gene match. CDR3 sequence: CASSSLVAGLGTDTQYF. For the CDR3, the DNA is TGTGCCAGCAGCTCATTAGTAGCGGGCCTAGGCACAGATACGCAGTATTTT. Full variable domain (rest looked up from reference TRBV5-6 and TRBJ2-3): DAGVTQSPTHLIKTRGQQVTLRCSPKSGHDTVSWYQQALGQGPQFIFQYYEEEERQRGNFPDRFSGHQFPNYSSELNVNALLLGDSALYLCASSSLVAGLGTDTQYFGPGTRLTVL.

This clonotype came up many times. Sequence at one end of the junction differs from germline and may be a read error. The chain has TRBV7-2 and TRBJ2-7; no firm D call. CDR3 length equals 13 residues. The germline V gene has CDR1 SGHTA and CDR2 FQGNSA. The DNA of the CDR3 is TGCGCCAGCAGCTTCGGGCAGAACTACGAGCAGTACTTC. Protein: CASSFGQNYEQYF.

The chain employs TRBV9 and TRBJ2-3, with TRBD1 identical over 9 bases. The CDR3 contains 16 residues. The J segment lost 1 base and the V segment lost 0 bases, leaving 3 bases of the junction unmatched. Germline CDR1 and CDR2: SGDLS and YYNGEE. CDR3 sequence reads: CASSVGRTGGTDTQYF. CDR3 DNA: TGTGCCAGCAGCGTAGGCAGGACAGGGGGCACAGATACGCAGTATTTT. The full variable domain, its missing parts supplied by reference TRBV9 and TRBJ2-3, is DSGVTQTPKHLITATGQRVTLRCSPRSGDLSVYWYQQSLDQGLQFLIQYYNGEERAKGNILERFSAQQFPDLHSELNLSSLELGDSALYFCASSVGRTGGTDTQYFGPGTRLTVL.

The rearrangement joins TRBV6-5 to TRBJ2-3, with 9 bases fitting TRBD2. Looked up from germline, CDR1 is MNHEY and CDR2 is SVGAGI. The CDR3 consists of 16 residues. Germline trimming cut 0 bases from V and 3 bases from J; bases unmatched to any gene: 4. In DNA, the CDR3 is TGTGCCAGCAGTTACTCGATGGCGGGAGGGACAGATACGCAGTATTTT. Translation: CASSYSMAGGTDTQYF.